Shown below are 2 T cell receptor beta chains from a single sample sequenced in a study of blood T cells in healthy people across ages (dated by TCRdb to between 2014 and 2016). Library preparation was by 5' RACE. The sequencer listed for this sample is Illumina HiSeq 2500. A second PCR of about 7 to 12 cycles was performed with a sample-barcoded 5' primer and a J-beta primer mix. TCRdb trimmed public reads at Q25 via fastp, called clones via MiXCR and kept in-frame beta chains. All rows with the same CDR3 protein become a single entry with the most common DNA and genes. Recorded for this sample are some 1.5 million distinct CDR3 sequences; 35% to 45% of them occurred a single time. The top ten constitute less than 5% of the sample. What was sequenced was blood. These receptors came from a woman aged 18-35 years in good health.

CDR3 coding DNA: TGCGCCAGCAGCCAAGGACAGGGATTCAGCTCCTACGAGCAGTTCTTC. Translated, it gives CASSQGQGFSSYEQFF. The rearrangement links TRBV4-3 to TRBJ2-1, with 7 bases matching TRBD1. V shed 1 base and J 10 bases; nucleotides not matched to a gene: 13. Looked up from germline, CDR1 is LGHNA and CDR2 is YSLEER. CDR3 length: 16 residues.

The chain couples TRBV7-3 to TRBJ2-6; D gene ambiguous. This CDR3 region has 13 residues. In germline, CDR1 is SGHTA, CDR2 FQGTGA. Trimming took 5 bases from V and 5 from J, leaving 7 bases between them. CDR3 in amino acids: CASSDLRANVLTF. The CDR3 region has the DNA TGTGCCAGCAGCGACCTAAGGGCCAACGTCCTGACTTTC.